This is a list of T cell receptor beta chains from one sample in a study of CD4 T cells in relation to SARS-CoV-2 and coronaviruses. TCRdb's table, derived via immunoSEQ multiplex PCR, lists solely in-frame clones and lacks some. This table has about 65,000 clones, 85% to 90% appearing once. Material for sequencing was memory CD4+ T cells from PBMCs. The receptors stem from a human donor in good health. Each CDR3 is given with its conserved first and last residue. Fields, in order: J gene, clone size, D gene, V gene, CDR3 protein, CDR3 DNA. D genes are given only for firm matches. Not every row has a clone size; where given, it reads once, few, many or a size class.

TRBJ2-5 | once | . | TRBV3-1/TRBV3-2 | CASSLGRDETQYF | TGTGCCAGCAGCCTAGGTCGGGATGAGACCCAGTACTTC
TRBJ1-2 | . | . | TRBV27 | CASSLRGGYGYTF | TGTGCCAGCAGTTTACGGGGAGGGTATGGCTACACCTTC
TRBJ2-5 | . | . | TRBV30 | CAWSPTQETQYF | TGTGCCTGGAGTCCCACCCAAGAGACCCAGTACTTC
TRBJ2-7 | . | . | TRBV3-1/TRBV3-2 | CASSRDHSYEQYF | TGTGCCAGCAGCCGGGACCATTCCTACGAGCAGTACTTC
TRBJ1-2 | . | . | TRBV7-2 | CASSFPGRGYTF | TGTGCCAGCAGCTTCCCAGGCCGGGGCTACACCTTC
TRBJ2-3 | . | . | TRBV28 | CASSGAVRGADTQYF | TGTGCCAGCAGTGGGGCGGTGAGGGGGGCCGATACGCAGTATTTT
TRBJ2-7 | . | . | TRBV19 | CASSNRNVFYEQYF | TGTGCCAGTAGTAATAGGAACGTTTTTTACGAGCAGTACTTC
TRBJ1-6 | . | . | TRBV4-3 | CASSQDPFKGSAHNNSPLHF | TGCGCCAGCAGCCAAGACCCCTTCAAAGGGAGTGCACACAATAATTCACCCCTCCACTTT
TRBJ1-5 | . | . | TRBV6-2/TRBV6-3 | CASSLRQRLNQPQHF | TGTGCCAGCAGTTTGAGACAGAGACTCAATCAGCCCCAGCATTTT
TRBJ1-1 | . | . | TRBV5-1 | CASSLAGNTEAFF | TGCGCCAGCAGCTTGGCTGGCAACACTGAAGCTTTCTTT
TRBJ1-3 | . | . | TRBV18 | CASSPATASGNTIYF | TGTGCCAGCTCACCAGCCACCGCCTCTGGAAACACCATATATTTT
TRBJ1-1 | . | . | TRBV11-1 | CASSLIHSTEAFF | TGTGCCAGCAGCTTAATTCACAGTACTGAAGCTTTCTTT
TRBJ2-3 | once | . | TRBV20-1 | CSASFDGPDTQYF | TGCAGTGCTAGTTTTGACGGACCAGATACGCAGTATTTT
TRBJ1-1 | . | TRBD1 | TRBV5-1 | CASSLDSGGTEAFF | TGCGCCAGCAGCTTGGATTCAGGGGGAACTGAAGCTTTCTTT
TRBJ1-3 | . | TRBD1 | TRBV7-8 | CASSLVHVGTGGSGNTIYF | TGTGCCAGCAGCTTAGTTCATGTCGGGACAGGGGGCTCTGGAAACACCATATATTTT
TRBJ2-1 | . | TRBD1 | TRBV5-1 | CASRPRLGGGYNEQFF | TGCGCCAGCCGTCCGAGGTTAGGGGGCGGCTACAATGAGCAGTTCTTC
TRBJ2-1 | once | . | TRBV5-6 | CASSLVSLPWQFF | TGTGCCAGCAGCTTGGTGTCTCTACCATGGCAGTTCTTC
TRBJ2-7 | . | . | TRBV2 | CASRRDTYEQYF | TGTGCCAGCAGGAGGGACACCTACGAGCAGTACTTC
TRBJ2-3 | . | . | TRBV5-4 | CASSPRREADTQYF | TGTGCCAGCAGCCCCCGCAGGGAGGCAGATACGCAGTATTTT
TRBJ2-1 | . | . | TRBV9 | CASSRRTSNSEQFF | TGTGCCAGCTCCCGGCGGACTTCCAACTCTGAGCAGTTCTTC
TRBJ2-1 | . | TRBD2 | TRBV7-3 | CASSLSASGLGAQFF | TGTGCCAGCAGCTTATCGGCTAGCGGTCTTGGGGCGCAGTTCTTC
TRBJ2-2 | . | TRBD2 | TRBV6-5 | CASSYRGRGAGELFF | TGTGCCAGCAGTTATCGAGGGAGGGGCGCCGGGGAGCTGTTTTTT
TRBJ2-5 | . | . | TRBV9 | CASSVDAGSGETQYF | TGTGCCAGCAGCGTAGACGCGGGGAGCGGAGAGACCCAGTACTTC
TRBJ2-3 | . | . | TRBV19 | CASGSGTDTQYF | TGTGCCAGTGGGTCCGGAACAGATACGCAGTATTTT
TRBJ1-2 | . | . | TRBV9 | CASSVGRVDDYGYTF | TGTGCCAGCAGCGTAGGCAGGGTTGACGACTATGGCTACACCTTC
TRBJ2-1 | few | . | TRBV12-3/TRBV12-4 | CASSLIRSHEQFF | TGTGCCAGCAGTTTAATCCGGTCCCATGAGCAGTTCTTC
TRBJ2-3 | . | . | TRBV7-9 | CASSLLGWDTDTQYF | TGTGCCAGCAGCTTACTTGGGTGGGACACAGATACGCAGTATTTT
TRBJ2-5 | . | TRBD2 | TRBV3-1/TRBV3-2 | CASSPGLAGGEEETQYF | TGTGCCAGCAGCCCGGGACTAGCGGGGGGCGAAGAAGAGACCCAGTACTTC
TRBJ1-4 | . | . | TRBV9 | CASSVQTLAGAARATNEKLFF | TGTGCCAGCAGCGTCCAAACTCTGGCGGGGGCGGCCCGCGCAACTAATGAAAAACTGTTTTTT
TRBJ2-3 | . | . | TRBV11-2 | CASSPRFARWTRDTQYF | TGTGCCAGCAGCCCCCGTTTCGCTCGGTGGACACGAGATACGCAGTATTTT
TRBJ2-3 | once | TRBD2 | TRBV3-1/TRBV3-2 | CASSNRLAGGKDTQYF | TGTGCCAGCAGCAACAGACTAGCGGGAGGTAAAGATACGCAGTATTTT
TRBJ2-1 | . | . | TRBV10-3 | CAISERQADYNEQFF | TGTGCCATCAGTGAGAGGCAGGCGGACTACAATGAGCAGTTCTTC
TRBJ1-3 | . | . | TRBV30 | CASEDSSGNTIYF | TGTGCCAGTGAAGACAGCTCTGGAAACACCATATATTTT
TRBJ2-3 | . | . | TRBV3-1/TRBV3-2 | CASSQDRGRRADTQYF | TGTGCCAGCAGCCAAGATCGGGGGAGGCGGGCAGATACGCAGTATTTT
TRBJ2-4 | . | . | TRBV5-1 | CASKDRSAKNIQYF | TGCGCCAGCAAGGACCGCTCAGCCAAAAACATTCAGTACTTC
TRBJ2-4 | . | TRBD2 | TRBV5-1 | CASSLARTAGTRGGIAKNIQYF | TGCGCCAGCAGCTTGGCTCGGACGGCCGGGACTAGAGGGGGGATAGCCAAAAACATTCAGTACTTC
TRBJ2-7 | . | . | TRBV5-8 | CASSWGGPYEQYF | TGTGCCAGCAGCTGGGGGGGGCCCTACGAGCAGTACTTC
TRBJ1-1 | . | . | TRBV12-3/TRBV12-4 | CASRDNTEAFF | TGTGCCAGCAGAGATAACACTGAAGCTTTCTTT